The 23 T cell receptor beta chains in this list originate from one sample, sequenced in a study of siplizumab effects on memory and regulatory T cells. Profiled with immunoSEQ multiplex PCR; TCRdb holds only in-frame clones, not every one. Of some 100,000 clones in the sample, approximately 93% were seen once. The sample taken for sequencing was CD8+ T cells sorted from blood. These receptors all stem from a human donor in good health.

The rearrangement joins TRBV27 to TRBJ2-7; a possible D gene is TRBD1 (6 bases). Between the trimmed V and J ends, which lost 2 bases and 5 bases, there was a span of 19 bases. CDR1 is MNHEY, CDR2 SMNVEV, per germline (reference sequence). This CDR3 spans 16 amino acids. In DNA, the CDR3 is TGTGCCAGCAGTTTAGCCCCAGGGGTGGGTACCCACGAGCAGTACTTC. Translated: CASSLAPGVGTHEQYF.

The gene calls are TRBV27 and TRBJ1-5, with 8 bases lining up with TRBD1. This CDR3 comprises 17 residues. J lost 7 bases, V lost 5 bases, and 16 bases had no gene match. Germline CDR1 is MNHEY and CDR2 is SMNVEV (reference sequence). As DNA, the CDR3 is TGTGCCAGCAGTCACGTCCGACCCCAGGGGGCACAGCAGCCCCAGCATTTT. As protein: CASSHVRPQGAQQPQHF.

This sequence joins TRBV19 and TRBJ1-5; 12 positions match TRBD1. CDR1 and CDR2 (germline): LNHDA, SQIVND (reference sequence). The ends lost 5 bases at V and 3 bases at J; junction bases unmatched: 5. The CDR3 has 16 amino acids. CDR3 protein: CASSLGTGGVNQPQHF. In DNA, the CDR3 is TGTGCCAGTAGTCTCGGGACAGGGGGCGTCAATCAGCCCCAGCATTTT.

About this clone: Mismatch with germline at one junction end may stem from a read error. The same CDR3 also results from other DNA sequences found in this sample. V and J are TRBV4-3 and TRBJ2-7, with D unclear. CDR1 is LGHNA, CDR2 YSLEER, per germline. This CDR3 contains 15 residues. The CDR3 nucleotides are TGCGCCAGTAGCCAAGATCGTTATGCCGGATACGAGCAGTACTTC. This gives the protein CASSQDRYAGYEQYF.

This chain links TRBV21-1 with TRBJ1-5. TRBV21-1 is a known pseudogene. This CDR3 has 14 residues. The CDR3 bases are TGTGCCAGCAGCGGTCGACTGGGCAATCAGCCCCAGCATTTT. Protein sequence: CASSGRLGNQPQHF.

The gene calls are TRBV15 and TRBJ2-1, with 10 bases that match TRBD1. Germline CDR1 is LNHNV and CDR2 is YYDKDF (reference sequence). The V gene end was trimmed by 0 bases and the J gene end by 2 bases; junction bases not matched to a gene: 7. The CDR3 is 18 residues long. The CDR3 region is CATSRDSGTGAPYNEQFF. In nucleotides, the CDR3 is TGTGCCACCAGCAGAGATTCCGGGACAGGGGCCCCCTACAATGAGCAGTTCTTC.

CDR3 sequence (DNA): TGCGCCAGCAGCCAAGATAGGGGCAACGACGGCTACACCTTC. Protein product: CASSQDRGNDGYTF. This rearrangement joins TRBV4-1 to TRBJ1-2; D might be TRBD1 (5 bases). The CDR3 contains 14 residues. V was pared by 0 bases and J by 8 bases, with 13 bases between. In germline, CDR1 is MGHRA, CDR2 YSYEKL.

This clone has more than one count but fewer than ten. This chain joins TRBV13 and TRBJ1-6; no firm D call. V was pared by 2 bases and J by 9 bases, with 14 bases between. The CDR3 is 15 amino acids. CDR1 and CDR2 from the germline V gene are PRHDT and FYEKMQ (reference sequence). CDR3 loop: CASSLSPRSGSPLHF. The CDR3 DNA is TGTGCCAGCAGCTTAAGCCCACGGAGCGGTTCACCCCTCCACTTT.

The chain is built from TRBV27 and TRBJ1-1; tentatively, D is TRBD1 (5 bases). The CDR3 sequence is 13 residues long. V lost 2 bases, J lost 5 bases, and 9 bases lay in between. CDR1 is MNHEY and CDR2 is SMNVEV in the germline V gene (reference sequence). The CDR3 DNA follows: TGTGCCAGCAGTTTAGGGGCGGGGACTGAAGCTTTCTTT. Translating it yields CASSLGAGTEAFF.

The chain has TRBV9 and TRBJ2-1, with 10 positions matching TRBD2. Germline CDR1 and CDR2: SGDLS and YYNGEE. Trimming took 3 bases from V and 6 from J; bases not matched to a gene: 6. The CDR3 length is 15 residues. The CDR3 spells CASSGAGGPGNEQFF. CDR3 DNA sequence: TGTGCCAGCAGCGGAGCGGGAGGGCCTGGCAATGAGCAGTTCTTC.

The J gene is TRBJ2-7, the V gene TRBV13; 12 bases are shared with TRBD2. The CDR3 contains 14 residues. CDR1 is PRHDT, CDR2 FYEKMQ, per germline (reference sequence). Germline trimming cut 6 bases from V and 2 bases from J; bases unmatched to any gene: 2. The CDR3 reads CASRLAGGTYEQYF. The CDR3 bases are TGTGCCAGCAGACTAGCGGGGGGAACCTACGAGCAGTACTTC.

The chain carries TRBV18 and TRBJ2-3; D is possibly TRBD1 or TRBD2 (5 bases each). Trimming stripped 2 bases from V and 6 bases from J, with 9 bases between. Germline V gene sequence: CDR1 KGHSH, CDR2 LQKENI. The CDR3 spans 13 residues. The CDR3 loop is CASSPGGRDTQYF. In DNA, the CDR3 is TGTGCCAGCTCACCAGGGGGAAGGGATACGCAGTATTTT.

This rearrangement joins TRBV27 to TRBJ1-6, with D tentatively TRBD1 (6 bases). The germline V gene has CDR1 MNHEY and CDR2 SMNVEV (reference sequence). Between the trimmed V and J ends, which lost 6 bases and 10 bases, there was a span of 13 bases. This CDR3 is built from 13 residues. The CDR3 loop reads CASSFTGLSPLHF. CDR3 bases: TGTGCCAGCAGCTTCACAGGGCTCTCACCCCTCCACTTT.

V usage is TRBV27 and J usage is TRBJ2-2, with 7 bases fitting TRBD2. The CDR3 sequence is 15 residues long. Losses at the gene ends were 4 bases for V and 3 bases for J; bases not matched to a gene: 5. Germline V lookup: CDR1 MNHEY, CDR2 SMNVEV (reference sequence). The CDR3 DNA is TGTGCCAGCAGTTCGCGGGGAGGGGACACCGGGGAGCTGTTTTTT. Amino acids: CASSSRGGDTGELFF.

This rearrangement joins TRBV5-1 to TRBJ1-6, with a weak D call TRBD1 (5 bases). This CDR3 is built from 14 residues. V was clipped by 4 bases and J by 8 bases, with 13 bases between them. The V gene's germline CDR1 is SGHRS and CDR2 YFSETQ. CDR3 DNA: TGCGCCAGCAGCCCCCGAAGGGGAGATTCACCCCTCCACTTT. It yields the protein CASSPRRGDSPLHF. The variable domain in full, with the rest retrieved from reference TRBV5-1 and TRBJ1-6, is KAGVTQTPRYLIKTRGQQVTLSCSPISGHRSVSWYQQTPGQGLQFLFEYFSETQRNKGNFPGRFSGRQFSNSRSEMNVSTLELGDSALYLCASSPRRGDSPLHFGNGTRLTVT.

The CDR3, as DNA: TGTGCCAGCAGGGAGGGGGACAGTTTTGAAAAACTGTTTTTT. Its protein is CASREGDSFEKLFF. The chain recombines TRBV6-1 with TRBJ1-4; TRBD1 aligns across 7 bases. The CDR3 totals 14 residues. V dropped 6 bases and J dropped 7; count of bases not matched to a gene: 8. The germline CDR1 and CDR2 sequences are MNHNS and SASEGT.

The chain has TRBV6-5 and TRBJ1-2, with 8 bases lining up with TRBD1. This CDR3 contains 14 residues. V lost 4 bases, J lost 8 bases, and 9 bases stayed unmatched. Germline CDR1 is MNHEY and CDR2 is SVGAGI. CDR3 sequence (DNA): TGTGCCAGCAGTTCAATTACAGGGGGTAACGGCTACACCTTC. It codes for CASSSITGGNGYTF.

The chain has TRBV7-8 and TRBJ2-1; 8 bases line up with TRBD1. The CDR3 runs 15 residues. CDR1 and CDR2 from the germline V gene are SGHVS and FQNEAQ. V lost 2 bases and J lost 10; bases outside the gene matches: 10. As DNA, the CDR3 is TGTGCCAGCAGCTTAAAAACAGGGGGAACAGGGGAGCAGTTCTTC. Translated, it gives CASSLKTGGTGEQFF.

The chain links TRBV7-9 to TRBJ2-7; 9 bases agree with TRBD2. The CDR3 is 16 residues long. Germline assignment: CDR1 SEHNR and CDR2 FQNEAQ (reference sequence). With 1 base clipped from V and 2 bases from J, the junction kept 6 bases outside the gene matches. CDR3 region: CASSLVKTSGTYEQYF. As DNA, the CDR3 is TGTGCCAGCAGCTTAGTCAAGACTAGCGGCACCTACGAGCAGTACTTC.

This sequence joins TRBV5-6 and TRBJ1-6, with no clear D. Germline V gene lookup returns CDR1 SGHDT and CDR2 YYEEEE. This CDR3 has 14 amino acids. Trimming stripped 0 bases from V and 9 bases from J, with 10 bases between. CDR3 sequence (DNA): TGTGCCAGCAGCTTGGAAGTAGTGGGTTCACCCCTCCACTTT. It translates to CASSLEVVGSPLHF.

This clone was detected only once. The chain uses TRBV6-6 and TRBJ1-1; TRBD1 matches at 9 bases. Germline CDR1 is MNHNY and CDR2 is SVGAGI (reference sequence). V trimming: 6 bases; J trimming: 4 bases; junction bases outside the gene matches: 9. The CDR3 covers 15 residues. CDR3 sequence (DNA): TGTGCCAGCAGCCCACCTGACAGGGGGGGCACTGAAGCTTTCTTT. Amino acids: CASSPPDRGGTEAFF.

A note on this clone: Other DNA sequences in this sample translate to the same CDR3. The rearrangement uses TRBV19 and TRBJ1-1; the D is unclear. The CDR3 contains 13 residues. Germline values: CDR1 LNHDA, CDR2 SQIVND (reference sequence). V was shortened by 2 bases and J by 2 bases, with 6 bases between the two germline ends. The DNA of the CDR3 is TGTGCCAGTAGTATAAGCGGTAACACTGAAGCTTTCTTT. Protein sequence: CASSISGNTEAFF.

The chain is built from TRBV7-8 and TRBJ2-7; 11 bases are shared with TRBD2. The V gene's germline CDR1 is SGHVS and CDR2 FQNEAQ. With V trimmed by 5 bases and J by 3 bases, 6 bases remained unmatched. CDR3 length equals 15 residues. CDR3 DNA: TGTGCCAGCAGCAACGGGACTAGCGGTTACTACGAGCAGTACTTC. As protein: CASSNGTSGYYEQYF.